This T cell receptor (beta chain) was sequenced for a study of blood T cell repertoires in COVID-19. Study details: Material from acute and convalescent COVID-19 was sourced from the United States, Italy and Spain. In each case, the material was cDNA or gDNA derived from T cells, B-cell-depleted T cells, or PBMCs.

Per the original data handling: Counts of nucleated cells, estimated from reference gene primer amplification, were obtained. Assay used: immunoSEQ multiplex PCR; TCRdb lists only in-frame clones, some missing. From that table come the V and J calls and clone size; the DNA was used to work out D and trimming. The profile shows 110,000 or so clones, over 75% of them singletons. The source material was peripheral blood. This receptor was taken from a man aged 65-85 years with active or convalescent COVID-19.

The CDR3 DNA reads TGCGCCAGCAGTGCCCCCGGGAGTTCCTACGAGCAGTACTTC. Translation: CASSAPGSSYEQYF. V usage is TRBV5-1 and J usage is TRBJ2-7, with D possibly TRBD2 on 6 matching bases. The CDR3 runs to 14 residues. V lost 5 bases to trimming and J lost 1 base, with 13 bases between them. Germline assignment: CDR1 SGHRS and CDR2 YFSETQ.